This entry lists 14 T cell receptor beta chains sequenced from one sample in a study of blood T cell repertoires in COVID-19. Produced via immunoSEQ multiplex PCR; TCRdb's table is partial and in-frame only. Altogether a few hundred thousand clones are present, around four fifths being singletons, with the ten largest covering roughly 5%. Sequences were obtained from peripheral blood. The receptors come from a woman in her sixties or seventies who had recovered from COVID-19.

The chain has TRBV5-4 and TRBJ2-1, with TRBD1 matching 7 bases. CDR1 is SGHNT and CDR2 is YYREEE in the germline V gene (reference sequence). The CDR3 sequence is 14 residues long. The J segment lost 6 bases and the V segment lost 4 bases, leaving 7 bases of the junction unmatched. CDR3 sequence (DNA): TGTGCCAGCAGCCCCCGGGACAGCACCAATGAGCAGTTCTTC. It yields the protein CASSPRDSTNEQFF.

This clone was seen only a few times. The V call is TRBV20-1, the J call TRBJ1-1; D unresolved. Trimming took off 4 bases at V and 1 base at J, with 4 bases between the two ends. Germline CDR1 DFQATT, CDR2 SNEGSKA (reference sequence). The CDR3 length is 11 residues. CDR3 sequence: CSANRNTEAFF. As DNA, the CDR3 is TGCAGTGCTAATAGGAACACTGAAGCTTTCTTT.

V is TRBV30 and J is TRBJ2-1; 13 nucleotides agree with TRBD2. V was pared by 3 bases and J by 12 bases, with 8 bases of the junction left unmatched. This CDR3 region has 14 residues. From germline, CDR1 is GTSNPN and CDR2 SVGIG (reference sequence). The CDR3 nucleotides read TGTGCCTGGAGCCTAGGACTAGCGGGGGCCGCGCAGTTCTTC. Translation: CAWSLGLAGAAQFF.

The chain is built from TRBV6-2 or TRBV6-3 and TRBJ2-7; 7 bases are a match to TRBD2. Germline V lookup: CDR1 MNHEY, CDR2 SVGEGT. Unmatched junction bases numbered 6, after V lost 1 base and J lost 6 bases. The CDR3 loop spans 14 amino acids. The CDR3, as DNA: TGTGCCAGCAGTTACTATCTAGCGGAGTCCGAGCAGTACTTC. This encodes CASSYYLAESEQYF.

CDR3 bases: TGTGCCAGTAGTATATTGCCAGGGATTTACGAGCAGTACTTC. It specifies CASSILPGIYEQYF. The chain links TRBV19 to TRBJ2-7; maybe TRBD1 (5 bases). CDR1 and CDR2 (germline): LNHDA, SQIVND (reference sequence). Between the trimmed V and J ends, which lost 2 bases and 4 bases, there was a span of 12 bases. CDR3 length: 14 amino acids.

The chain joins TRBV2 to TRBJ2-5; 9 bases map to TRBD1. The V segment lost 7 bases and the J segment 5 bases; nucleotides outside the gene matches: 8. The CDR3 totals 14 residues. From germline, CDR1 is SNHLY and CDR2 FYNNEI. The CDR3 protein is CASTEWTGEETQYF. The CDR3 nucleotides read TGTGCCAGCACAGAGTGGACAGGGGAGGAGACCCAGTACTTC.

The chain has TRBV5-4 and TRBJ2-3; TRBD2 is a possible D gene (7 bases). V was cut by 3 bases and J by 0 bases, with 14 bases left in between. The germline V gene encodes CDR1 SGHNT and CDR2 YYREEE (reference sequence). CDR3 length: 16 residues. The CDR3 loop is CASSSLGGASTDTQYF. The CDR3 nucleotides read TGTGCCAGCAGCTCCCTGGGGGGGGCCAGCACAGATACGCAGTATTTT.

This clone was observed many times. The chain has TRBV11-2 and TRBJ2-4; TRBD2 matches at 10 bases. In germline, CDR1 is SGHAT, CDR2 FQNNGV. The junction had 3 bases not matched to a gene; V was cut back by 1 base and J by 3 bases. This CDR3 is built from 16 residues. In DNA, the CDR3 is TGTGCCAGCAGCTTAGCTAGCGGGGGAGGCAAAAACATTCAGTACTTC. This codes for CASSLASGGGKNIQYF.

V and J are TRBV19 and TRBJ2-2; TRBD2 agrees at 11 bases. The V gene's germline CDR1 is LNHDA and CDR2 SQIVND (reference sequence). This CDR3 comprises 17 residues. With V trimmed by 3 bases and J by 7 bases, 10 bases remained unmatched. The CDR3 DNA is TGTGCCAGTAGTATCGAGATAGCGGGGGGGCCGAGCGGGGAGCTGTTTTTT. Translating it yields CASSIEIAGGPSGELFF.

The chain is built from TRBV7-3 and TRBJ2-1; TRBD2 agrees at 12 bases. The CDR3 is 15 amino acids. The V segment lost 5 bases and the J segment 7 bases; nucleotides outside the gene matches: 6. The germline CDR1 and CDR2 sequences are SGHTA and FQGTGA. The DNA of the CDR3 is TGTGCCAGCAGCCCTAGCGGGGGGGCTGAAAATGAGCAGTTCTTC. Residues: CASSPSGGAENEQFF.

As DNA, the CDR3 is TGTGCCAGCAGCTTTTCAGTGAACACTGAAGCTTTCTTT. Encoded protein: CASSFSVNTEAFF. The chain recombines TRBV11-3 with TRBJ1-1, with D hard to call. The V end lost 3 bases, the J end lost 0 bases, and 5 bases lay between the germline ends. CDR3 size: 13 residues. The germline V gene encodes CDR1 SGHNT and CDR2 YENEEA.

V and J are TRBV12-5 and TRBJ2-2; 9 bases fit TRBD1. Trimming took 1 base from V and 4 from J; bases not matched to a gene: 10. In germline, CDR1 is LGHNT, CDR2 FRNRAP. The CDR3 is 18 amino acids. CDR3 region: CASGLGSGTGRFTGELFF. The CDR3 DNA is TGTGCTAGTGGTTTGGGATCCGGGACAGGGAGATTCACCGGGGAGCTGTTTTTT.

The CDR3 DNA sequence: TGTGCCAGCTCACCAGGGACAGGGATCTCAAACTATGGCTACACCTTC. It specifies CASSPGTGISNYGYTF. The chain employs TRBV18 and TRBJ1-2; 9 bases are a match to TRBD1. The V and J ends lost 2 bases and 2 bases, in that order; junction bases with no gene match: 6. The CDR3 has 16 residues. CDR1 and CDR2 from the germline V gene are KGHSH and LQKENI.

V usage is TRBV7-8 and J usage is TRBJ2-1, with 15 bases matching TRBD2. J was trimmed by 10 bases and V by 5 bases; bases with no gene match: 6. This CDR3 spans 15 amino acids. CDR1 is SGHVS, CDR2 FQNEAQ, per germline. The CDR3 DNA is TGTGCCAGCAGCCCGGGGACTAGCGGGGGGCGCGAGCAGTTCTTC. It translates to CASSPGTSGGREQFF.